This TCR beta chain originates from a study of CD8+CD57+ T cells in acquired aplastic anemia. Per the germline V gene, CDR1 is KGHDR and CDR2 is SFDVKD. V was trimmed by 5 bases and J by 7 bases, leaving 11 bases between them. The CDR3 runs 13 residues. Both TCR beta VDJ combination and CDR3 sequence profiling were carried out. Genomic DNA was the template for this profiling. TCRdb processed the reads anew with MiXCR; each CDR3 protein has one entry. The data show under 250,000 distinct CDR3 sequences, roughly 35% seen once. The specimen was sorted CD4+, CD8+, or CD8+CD57+ T cells (not recorded which) from PBMCs. This sequence originates from a human donor in good health, serving as a control. The chain combines TRBV24-1 with TRBJ2-1; TRBD2 might be the D (5 bases). The CDR3 reads CATSGTRANEQFF. DNA for the CDR3: TGTGCCACCAGTGGAACGAGGGCAAATGAGCAGTTCTTC.